This T cell receptor beta chain was sequenced during a study of blood T cell repertoires in COVID-19. Data came from immunoSEQ multiplex PCR; TCRdb stores just in-frame clones and leaves some out. The repertoire has tens of thousands of clones, just under 95% of them found once; the top ten carry around 4%. Sequenced input: peripheral blood. This sequence originates from a human donor with active COVID-19. The donor label of this sample is uncertain.

The CDR3 loop is CASSLRARGGYEQYF. The CDR3 DNA follows: TGCGCCAGCAGCCTTCGGGCGCGGGGAGGTTACGAGCAGTACTTC. The V gene is TRBV4-1, the J gene TRBJ2-7; D is possibly TRBD2 (6 bases). Per the germline V gene, CDR1 is MGHRA and CDR2 is YSYEKL. The CDR3 consists of 15 residues. Trimming shortened V by 4 bases and J by 4 bases, and 17 bases separated the two germline ends.